A single sample gave rise to the 12 T cell receptor beta chains below, sequenced in a study of blood T cell repertoires in COVID-19. Here immunoSEQ multiplex PCR was the method, and the copy in TCRdb shows in-frame clones only, minus some. Here the sample spans 200,000 to 300,000 clones, 88% being singletons. The sequenced sample was peripheral blood. These receptor sequences come from a man in his sixties who had recovered from COVID-19.

The rearrangement joins TRBV18 to TRBJ2-3; 9 bases line up with TRBD2. CDR3 size: 22 residues. The J segment lost 2 bases and the V segment lost 0 bases, leaving 21 bases of the junction unmatched. CDR1 and CDR2 from the germline V gene are KGHSH and LQKENI. CDR3 bases: TGTGCCAGCTCACCACCTAAGGGGGCAGGGCTTGTCGCTAGCGGGGCCACAGATACGCAGTATTTT. Protein sequence: CASSPPKGAGLVASGATDTQYF.

The chain has TRBV19 and TRBJ2-7, with D possibly matching TRBD2 (7 bases). V was clipped by 4 bases and J by 2 bases, with 21 bases between them. The CDR3 contains 17 residues. Germline V lookup: CDR1 LNHDA, CDR2 SQIVND (reference sequence). The CDR3 spells CASSTRLGRGTTYEQYF. CDR3 nucleotide sequence: TGTGCCAGTAGTACACGTCTCGGGCGGGGGACAACCTACGAGCAGTACTTC.

The chain couples TRBV2 to TRBJ2-1; D might be TRBD2 (6 bases). Trimming removed 6 bases at V and 3 bases at J, with 15 bases between. The CDR3 is 15 amino acids. The germline V gene encodes CDR1 SNHLY and CDR2 FYNNEI. The CDR3 DNA reads TGTGCCAGCAGAACAACTGGCGGGGACTACAATGAGCAGTTCTTC. This encodes CASRTTGGDYNEQFF.

The V call is TRBV21-1, the J call TRBJ1-4; the tabulated D call, TRBD1, remains unverified against the DNA. TRBV21-1 is classified as a pseudogene. There are 16 residues in the CDR3. DNA of the CDR3: TGTGCCAGCAGCAAGGGACAGGGGGCGCGTAATGAAAAACTGTTTTTT. Translating gives CASSKGQGARNEKLFF.

The J gene is TRBJ2-7, the V gene TRBV11-2; 7 bases agree with TRBD2. The V gene end was trimmed by 5 bases and the J gene end by 7 bases; junction bases not matched to a gene: 17. The V gene's germline CDR1 is SGHAT and CDR2 FQNNGV. The CDR3 has 16 amino acids. CDR3 DNA: TGTGCCAGCAGCACCCGGGGACTAAACCACCCTTGGGAGCAGTACTTC. Translation: CASSTRGLNHPWEQYF.

The V call is TRBV6-2 or TRBV6-3, the J call TRBJ1-5; 9 bases align to TRBD1. This CDR3 contains 19 residues. Looked up from germline, CDR1 is MNHEY and CDR2 is SVGEGT. V lost 2 bases, J lost 0 bases, and 11 bases stayed unmatched. The CDR3 sequence: CASSYPPGQGSYSNQPQHF. DNA of the CDR3: TGTGCCAGCAGTTACCCCCCGGGACAGGGTAGCTATAGCAATCAGCCCCAGCATTTT.

The rearrangement links TRBV6-6 to TRBJ1-2; D possibly corresponds to TRBD1 (5 bases). This CDR3 is 14 amino acids long. CDR1 is MNHNY and CDR2 is SVGAGI in the germline V gene (reference sequence). The V gene lost 0 bases and the J gene lost 4 bases, with 9 bases spanning the gap. The CDR3 loop is CASSYSVDSYGYTF. CDR3 bases: TGTGCCAGCAGTTACTCGGTAGACAGCTATGGCTACACCTTC.

This clone appeared once. V and J are TRBV14 and TRBJ1-5; D remains unclear. CDR1 and CDR2 from the germline V gene are SGHDN and FVKESK. With 3 bases removed from V and 4 bases from J, the gap between germline ends came to 4 bases. The CDR3 consists of 12 residues. For the CDR3, the DNA is TGTGCCAGCAGCCAGTCTAATCAGCCCCAGCATTTT. Its translation is CASSQSNQPQHF.

This clone is a singleton in its sample. J is TRBJ1-2 and V is TRBV14; D is possibly TRBD1 (5 bases). This CDR3 comprises 18 residues. Germline CDR1 is SGHDN and CDR2 is FVKESK. Deletions cut 5 bases from V and 0 bases from J, with 22 bases between. CDR3 residues: CASSLRFGTEVANYGYTF. CDR3 in DNA: TGTGCCAGCAGCTTACGATTCGGGACTGAAGTGGCTAACTATGGCTACACCTTC.

This chain joins TRBV6-5 and TRBJ1-1; no firm D call. This CDR3 is 14 amino acids long. CDR1 and CDR2 from the germline V gene are MNHEY and SVGAGI. V was pared by 4 bases and J by 1 base, with 10 bases between. This CDR3 is CASSLPLRNTEAFF. The CDR3 bases are TGTGCCAGCAGTTTACCACTGCGGAACACTGAAGCTTTCTTT.

V is TRBV27 and J is TRBJ1-4, with D unclear. Between the trimmed V and J ends, which lost 5 bases and 8 bases, there was a span of 18 bases. From germline, CDR1 is MNHEY and CDR2 SMNVEV (reference sequence). This CDR3 contains 15 residues. The CDR3 DNA reads TGTGCCAGCAGTAGGCGACAAAACCCAGAAGAAAAACTGTTTTTT. Amino acid sequence: CASSRRQNPEEKLFF.

In this sample, this clone turned up a few times. V is TRBV7-2 and J is TRBJ2-2, with a possible D match to TRBD2 (6 bases). CDR3 length: 16 amino acids. Trimming removed 4 bases at V and 1 base at J, with 13 bases between. Germline values: CDR1 SGHTA, CDR2 FQGNSA. In DNA form, the CDR3 reads TGTGCCAGCAGCTCTTATCGGGGGAGGAACACCGGGGAGCTGTTTTTT. It yields the protein CASSSYRGRNTGELFF.